This T cell receptor beta chain came from a study of shared clonotypes between healthy human individuals. CDR1 and CDR2 from the germline V gene are SEHNR and FQNEAQ (reference sequence). This CDR3 comprises 11 residues. Trimming stripped 2 bases from V and 7 bases from J, with 2 bases between. Concerning this clone: Different DNA sequences within this sample yield the same CDR3.

The naive CD8 fraction comprised CD45RO-negative cells positively selected for CCR7 and excluded terminally differentiated effector memory CD45RA+ cells. Generated by immunoSEQ multiplex PCR, the TCRdb table keeps only in-frame clones and is missing some. The repertoire holds hundreds of thousands of clones, 96% seen once, with less than 0.25% in the top ten. The genes are TRBV7-9 and TRBJ1-4, with D unclear. The TCR comes from a man aged 30 to 45 in good health. The specimen sequenced was naive CD8+ T cells sorted from blood. CDR3 coding DNA: TGTGCCAGCAGCTTAAGTGAAAAACTGTTTTTT. It is translated as CASSLSEKLFF.